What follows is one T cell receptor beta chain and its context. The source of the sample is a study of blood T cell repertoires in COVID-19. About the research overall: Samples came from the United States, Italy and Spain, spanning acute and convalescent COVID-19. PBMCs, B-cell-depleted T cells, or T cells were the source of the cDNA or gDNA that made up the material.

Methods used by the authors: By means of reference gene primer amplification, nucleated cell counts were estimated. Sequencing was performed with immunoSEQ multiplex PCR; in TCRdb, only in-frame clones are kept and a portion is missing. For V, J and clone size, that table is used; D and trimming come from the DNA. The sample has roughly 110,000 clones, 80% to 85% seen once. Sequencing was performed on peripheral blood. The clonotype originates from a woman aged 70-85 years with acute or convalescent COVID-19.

The DNA of the CDR3 is TGTGCCTGGAGTGTAACAGGGCGGCAACAGCCCCAGCATTTT. It is translated as CAWSVTGRQQPQHF. The chain carries TRBV30 and TRBJ1-5, with D perhaps matching TRBD1 (6 bases). The germline V gene has CDR1 GTSNPN and CDR2 SVGIG (reference sequence). The CDR3 spans 14 residues. V was cut by 0 bases and J by 7 bases, with 13 bases left in between. Together with reference TRBV30 and TRBJ1-5, the CDR3 gives the full variable domain: SQTIHQWPATLVQPVGSPLSLECTVEGTSNPNLYWYRQAAGRGLQLLFYSVGIGQISSEVPQNLSASRPQDRQFILSSKKLLLSDSGFYLCAWSVTGRQQPQHFGDGTRLSIL.